This T cell receptor beta chain was found in a study of identical twins. Study observations and caveats: Interpretation of the results relied on cross-sectional statistical analysis and not on following the same donors. High-abundance cord blood beta clonotypes had fewer insertions; memory repertoires showed none.

V lost 4 bases, J lost 4 bases, and 9 bases stayed unmatched. This CDR3 has 16 amino acids. In germline, CDR1 is SGHVS, CDR2 FNYEAQ. This clonotype was counted a few times. What it binds is unknown. TCRdb re-called the 5' RACE reads through MiXCR, storing one row per CDR3 protein. The table includes some 320,000 distinct CDR3 sequences, approximately 13% detected once. The sample also formed part of further work on yellow fever vaccine responses in identical twins.

The chain combines TRBV7-6 with TRBJ2-1; 8 bases map to TRBD1. The TCR comes from a woman aged 18-29 years in good health. Specimen: CD8+ T cells sorted from blood. Here the CDR3 DNA reads TGTGCCAGCAGCTCAACCCGGCGGACAGGGTACAATGAGCAGTTCTTC. Amino acids: CASSSTRRTGYNEQFF.